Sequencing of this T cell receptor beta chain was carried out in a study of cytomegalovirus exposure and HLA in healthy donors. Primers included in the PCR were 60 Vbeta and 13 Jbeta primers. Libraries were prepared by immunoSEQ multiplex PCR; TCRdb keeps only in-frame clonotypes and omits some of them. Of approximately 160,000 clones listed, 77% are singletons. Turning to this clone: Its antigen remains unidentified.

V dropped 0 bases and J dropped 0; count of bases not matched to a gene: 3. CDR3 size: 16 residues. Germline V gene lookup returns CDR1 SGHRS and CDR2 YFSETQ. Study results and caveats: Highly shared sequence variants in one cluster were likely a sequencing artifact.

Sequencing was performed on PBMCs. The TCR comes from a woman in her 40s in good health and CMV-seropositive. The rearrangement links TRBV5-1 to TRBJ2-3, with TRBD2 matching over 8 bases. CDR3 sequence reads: CASSLVVAGSTDTQYF. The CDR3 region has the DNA TGCGCCAGCAGCTTGGTAGTAGCGGGAAGCACAGATACGCAGTATTTT.